The rows below give T cell receptor beta chains drawn from one sample of a study of Graves' ophthalmopathy and Graves' hyperthyroidism. A single record per CDR3 protein comes from TCRdb applying MiXCR to the multiplex PCR reads. Counted here are roughly 350,000 distinct CDR3 sequences, about a sixth occurring once; the ten biggest clones make up 2.4%. The sample consisted of peripheral blood. These receptors were obtained from an adult woman with stable Graves' hyperthyroidism. The CDR3 runs from the conserved cysteine through the conserved F or W. A D gene is named only where the DNA matches it firmly. The size entry is marked missing in some rows and otherwise reads once, few, many or a size class.

TRBV5-1	NA	TRBJ2-7	many	CASSGSSATYEQYF	TGCGCCAGCAGCGGCTCTAGCGCAACCTACGAGCAGTACTTC
TRBV28	NA	TRBJ2-7	once	CASSLLRQGAYEQYF	TGTGCCAGCAGTTTATTGCGGCAGGGTGCCTACGAGCAGTACTTC
TRBV12-3/TRBV12-4	NA	TRBJ1-2	NA	CASSLHGPCSGYTF	TGTGCCAGCAGTTTACATGGACCCTGTTCTGGCTACACCTTC
TRBV25-1	NA	TRBJ1-1	many	CASSDYRAATEAFF	TGTGCCAGCAGTGACTACAGGGCCGCCACTGAAGCTTTCTTT
TRBV11-1	TRBD2	TRBJ2-4	NA	CASSLGSVAGGPGNIQYF	TGTGCCAGCAGCTTAGGGTCGGTAGCGGGAGGGCCAGGAAACATTCAGTACTTC
TRBV6-2/TRBV6-3	NA	TRBJ2-2	many	CASGGTPNTGELFF	TGTGCCAGCGGCGGGACACCGAACACCGGGGAGCTGTTTTTT
TRBV7-3	NA	TRBJ2-5	NA	CASSLSGQETKYF	TGTGCCAGCAGCTTATCGGGACAAGAGACCAAGTACTTC
TRBV7-9	TRBD1	TRBJ1-1	few	CASSSYRGPEAFF	TGTGCCAGCAGCTCCTACAGGGGGCCTGAAGCTTTCTTT
TRBV19	NA	TRBJ1-2	many	CASKAFESGYTF	TGTGCCAGTAAAGCCTTTGAGTCTGGCTACACCTTC
TRBV20-1	NA	TRBJ1-1	many	CSARVDGNTEAFF	TGCAGTGCTAGAGTAGACGGAAACACTGAAGCTTTCTTT
TRBV9	TRBD1	TRBJ2-7	many	CASSPNGQGAGEQYF	TGTGCCAGCAGCCCCAACGGACAGGGGGCGGGTGAGCAGTACTTC
TRBV5-1	NA	TRBJ2-2	many	CASSLVSGTGELFF	TGCGCCAGCAGCTTGGTTTCGGGTACCGGGGAGCTGTTTTTT
TRBV30	TRBD1	TRBJ2-7	once	CAWSLGQGIHEQYF	TGTGCCTGGAGTTTGGGACAGGGGATCCACGAGCAGTACTTC
TRBV6-4	NA	TRBJ2-7	many	CAGTASSYEQYF	TGTGCCGGAACGGCAAGCTCCTACGAGCAGTACTTC
TRBV20-1	TRBD2	TRBJ2-5	many	CSAPYSGRTQETQYF	TGCAGTGCTCCGTATAGCGGGAGGACTCAAGAGACCCAGTACTTC
TRBV11-2	NA	TRBJ1-1	many	CASSVDIIVNTEAFF	TGTGCCAGCAGCGTAGACATTATCGTGAACACTGAAGCTTTCTTT
TRBV9	NA	TRBJ2-7	many	CASSVWGGEQYF	TGTGCCAGCAGCGTATGGGGCGGAGAGCAGTACTTC
TRBV6-1	NA	TRBJ2-7	many	CASSAKDGPYEQYF	TGTGCCAGCAGCGCGAAGGACGGCCCCTACGAGCAGTACTTC
TRBV6-5	NA	TRBJ2-2	NA	CASSWSGTGELFF	TGTGCCAGCAGTTGGTCAGGGACCGGGGAGCTGTTTTTT
TRBV20-1	TRBD1	TRBJ1-2	NA	CSVVGQGAVGYTF	TGCAGTGTCGTCGGGCAGGGGGCGGTTGGCTACACCTTC
TRBV6-1	TRBD2	TRBJ2-7	many	CASSGGSGRGYEQYF	TGTGCCAGCAGTGGGGGGAGCGGGAGAGGATACGAGCAGTACTTC
TRBV6-2/TRBV6-3	NA	TRBJ2-5	many	CASNDRRGGQGTQYF	TGTGCCAGCAATGACAGGAGAGGAGGCCAAGGGACCCAGTACTTC
TRBV9	NA	TRBJ1-1	once	CASSVAGGKMNTEACF	TGTGCCAGCAGCGTAGCTGGGGGGAAGATGAACACTGAAGCTTGCTTT
TRBV7-9	NA	TRBJ2-3	NA	CASSYTSTDTQYF	TGTGCCAGCAGCTACACTAGCACAGATACGCAGTATTTT
TRBV12-3/TRBV12-4	NA	TRBJ2-5	many	CASSPLAGETQYF	TGTGCCAGCAGTCCATTAGCAGGCGAGACCCAGTACTTC
TRBV7-9	TRBD1	TRBJ1-1	NA	CASSPPGGMNTEAFF	TGTGCCAGCAGCCCTCCAGGGGGGATGAACACTGAAGCTTTCTTT
TRBV7-2	NA	TRBJ2-7	NA	CASSLFGNEQYF	TGTGCCAGCAGCTTATTTGGTAACGAGCAGTACTTC
TRBV20-1	TRBD1	TRBJ1-1	many	CSARTGAGSTEAFF	TGCAGTGCTAGAACAGGGGCAGGTAGCACTGAAGCTTTCTTT
TRBV30	TRBD1	TRBJ2-7	few	CAWVSQGSSYEQYF	TGTGCCTGGGTCTCACAGGGGAGCTCCTACGAGCAGTACTTC
TRBV18	NA	TRBJ2-7	NA	CASSPGTQGSEQYF	TGTGCCAGCTCACCAGGAACGCAGGGATCCGAGCAGTACTTC
TRBV29-1	NA	TRBJ2-7	many	CSGRIGSYEQYF	TGCAGCGGCAGGATAGGCTCCTACGAGCAGTACTTC
TRBV7-3	NA	TRBJ1-2	many	CASSPSSNGGALYGYTF	TGTGCCAGCAGCCCAAGCTCGAACGGAGGTGCGCTCTATGGCTACACCTTC
TRBV6-2/TRBV6-3	NA	TRBJ1-2	once	CASSPHRDLNYGYTF	TGTGCCAGCAGCCCACACAGGGACTTGAACTATGGCTACACCTTC
TRBV5-5	NA	TRBJ2-5	many	CASSLASWNQETQYF	TGTGCCAGCAGCTTGGCTAGCTGGAACCAAGAGACCCAGTACTTC
TRBV20-1	NA	TRBJ1-2	NA	CSAVTVNYGYTF	TGCAGTGCAGTGACAGTTAACTATGGCTACACCTTC
TRBV4-3	TRBD1	TRBJ1-6	many	CASSHWTGENSPLHF	TGCGCCAGCAGCCATTGGACAGGGGAAAATTCACCCCTCCACTTT
TRBV6-1	TRBD2	TRBJ2-3	NA	CASRPSGSRDTQYF	TGTGCCAGCAGACCAAGCGGGAGTCGAGATACGCAGTATTTT
TRBV12-5	TRBD1	TRBJ1-5	many	CASGLSDLDREVGQPQHF	TGTGCTAGTGGTTTATCCGATCTGGACAGGGAAGTGGGTCAGCCCCAGCATTTT
TRBV7-2	NA	TRBJ2-2	many	CASSLMGDGTGELFF	TGTGCCAGCAGCTTAATGGGAGATGGGACCGGGGAGCTGTTTTTT
TRBV12-3/TRBV12-4	NA	TRBJ2-7	NA	CASSWKPGEQYF	TGTGCCAGCAGTTGGAAGCCCGGCGAGCAGTACTTC
TRBV20-1	NA	TRBJ2-7	many	CSATDGSYEQYF	TGCAGTGCGACGGACGGCTCCTACGAGCAGTACTTC
TRBV28	NA	TRBJ2-2	NA	CASSYRGSNTGELFF	TGTGCCAGCAGTTACCGGGGATCCAACACCGGGGAGCTGTTTTTT
TRBV29-1	NA	TRBJ2-6	many	CSVEAGFLSGANVLTF	TGCAGCGTTGAAGCAGGGTTCCTCTCTGGGGCCAACGTCCTGACTTTC
TRBV20-1	NA	TRBJ1-6	NA	CSARDDGQGRSPLHF	TGCAGTGCTAGAGATGACGGCCAGGGCCGGTCACCCCTCCACTTT
TRBV27	NA	TRBJ2-5	NA	CASSLSWDSKETQYF	TGTGCCAGCAGTTTATCTTGGGACTCCAAAGAGACCCAGTACTTC
TRBV27	TRBD1	TRBJ2-7	many	CASSYGQGAPYEQYF	TGTGCCAGCAGTTACGGACAGGGGGCCCCCTACGAGCAGTACTTC
TRBV29-1	NA	TRBJ2-2	many	CSVAVWGGELFF	TGCAGCGTTGCTGTTTGGGGGGGGGAGCTGTTTTTT
TRBV12-3/TRBV12-4	TRBD1	TRBJ1-2	NA	CASSMGQGVGYTF	TGTGCCAGCAGTATGGGACAGGGGGTTGGCTACACCTTC
TRBV12-3/TRBV12-4	TRBD1	TRBJ1-6	many	CASRASGTVNSPLHF	TGTGCCAGCAGGGCATCCGGGACAGTAAATTCACCCCTCCACTTT
TRBV10-3	NA	TRBJ1-2	many	CAISQQGFALF	TGTGCCATCAGCCAACAGGGATTTGCCCTCTTC